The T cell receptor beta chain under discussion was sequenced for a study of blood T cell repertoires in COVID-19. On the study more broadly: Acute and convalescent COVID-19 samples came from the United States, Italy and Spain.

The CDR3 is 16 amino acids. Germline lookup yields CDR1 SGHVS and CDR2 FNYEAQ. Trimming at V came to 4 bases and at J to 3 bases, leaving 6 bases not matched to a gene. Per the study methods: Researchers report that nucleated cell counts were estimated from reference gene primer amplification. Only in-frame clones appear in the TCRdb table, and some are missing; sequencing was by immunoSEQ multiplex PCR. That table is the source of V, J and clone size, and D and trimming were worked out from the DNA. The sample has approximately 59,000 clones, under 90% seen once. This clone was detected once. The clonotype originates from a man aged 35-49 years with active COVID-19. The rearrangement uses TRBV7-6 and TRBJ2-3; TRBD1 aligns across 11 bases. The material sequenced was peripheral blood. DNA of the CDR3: TGTGCCAGCAGCTCCGGACAGGGGGCTCGGACAGATACGCAGTATTTT. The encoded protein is CASSSGQGARTDTQYF.